This T cell receptor (beta chain) was recorded in a study of blood T cells in healthy people across ages. This clonotype turned up a few times. Its antigen is not identified. General study points: Naive CD4+ cell counts and diversity both ran higher in long-lived than in aged donors.

The CDR3 spans 11 residues. V dropped 2 bases and J dropped 3 bases, with 0 bases sitting between them. Germline V lookup: CDR1 KGHDR, CDR2 SFDVKD. Together with a sample-barcoded 5' primer, a J-beta primer mix was included in a second PCR lasting about 6 to 11 cycles. TCRdb recomputed calls from the 5' RACE reads with MiXCR, one row per CDR3 protein. Of about 930,000 distinct CDR3 sequences in the sample, almost 30% are singletons; the top ten hold about 10%. This same sample was also part of a study on T cells of mothers and their children. Turning to that study: Donors comprised a few healthy Caucasian mothers plus their six children. Mothers yielded over 9 million CDR3 reads, children about 3 million each.

The sequenced material came from blood. This TCR came from a woman between 40 and 50 years old in good health. The V call is TRBV24-1, the J call TRBJ1-1; no definite D call. The CDR3 sequence is CATSDYTEAFF. In DNA form, the CDR3 reads TGTGCCACCAGTGATTACACTGAAGCTTTCTTT.